This T cell receptor (beta chain) derives from a study of cytomegalovirus exposure and HLA in healthy donors. As for the study in general: An analysis done earlier identified more than 90 million unique TCR beta sequences from around 180 million T cells. Study-wide results and caveats: Reports indicate that TCR beta sequences accurately predicted the HLA-A and HLA-B alleles of most subjects. A later analysis found most CMV-associated TCR beta chains apparently HLA-restricted.

This CDR3 region has 18 residues. Trimming removed 2 bases at V and 7 bases at J, with 28 bases between. Germline V gene data show CDR1 as SGHNT and CDR2 as YYREEE (reference sequence). This clone has only one observation. Its antigen is undetermined. A multiplex PCR was run with 60 Vbeta primers and 13 Jbeta primers. Measured with immunoSEQ multiplex PCR; TCRdb has only the in-frame clones, and not every one. The repertoire has about 250,000 clones, around 65% of them found once; the top ten carry about 2.1%. Though probably carrying unrecorded immune exposures, donors were nominally healthy at sampling.

The source of this sequence is a female donor in good health and CMV-seronegative. This sequence joins TRBV5-4 and TRBJ2-7; possible D gene TRBD1, 7 bases. The specimen sequenced was PBMCs. CDR3 sequence (DNA): TGTGCCAGCAGCTTACATGGAGGGGGCCCCGGATCTTACAAAGAGCAGTACTTC. Its translation is CASSLHGGGPGSYKEQYF. The entire variable domain, with the rest obtained from reference TRBV5-4 and TRBJ2-7, is as follows: ETGVTQSPTHLIKTRGQQVTLRCSSQSGHNTVSWYQQALGQGPQFIFQYYREEENGRGNFPPRFSGLQFPNYSSELNVNALELDDSALYLCASSLHGGGPGSYKEQYFGPGTRLTVT.